These T cell receptor beta chains were read from a single sample in a study of cytomegalovirus exposure and HLA in healthy donors. Data came from immunoSEQ multiplex PCR; TCRdb stores just in-frame clones and leaves some out. The sample has more than 80,000 clones; roughly 82% are singletons. The sample was PBMCs. Receptors originate from a man between 45 and 60 years old in good health and CMV-seronegative. CDR3s include the opening cysteine and the closing phenylalanine or tryptophan. A D gene is named only where the DNA matches it firmly.

D	J	V	CDR3
NA	TRBJ2-2	TRBV2	CASSDRQQNTGELFF
NA	TRBJ1-2	TRBV19	CASATEANYGYTF
NA	TRBJ1-2	TRBV30	CAWSVGSSLFYGYTF
NA	TRBJ2-3	TRBV19	CASSIFAGSTDTQYF
TRBD2	TRBJ2-7	TRBV7-7	CASSLAGGLSYEQYF
NA	TRBJ1-2	TRBV6-1	CASSEALPGSGSYTF
TRBD1	TRBJ1-1	TRBV27	CASKGAQGALSTEAFF
TRBD2	TRBJ2-1	TRBV15	CATSSVAGGFLF
TRBD1	TRBJ1-2	TRBV6-5	CASSSNRGRYTF
NA	TRBJ2-3	TRBV5-1	CASAIQDSSTDTQYF
TRBD1	TRBJ1-2	TRBV12-5	CASGLSHRGHGYTF
TRBD2	TRBJ2-2	TRBV5-6	CASSSLAGVNTGELFF
NA	TRBJ1-5	TRBV6-5	CASSSGGTGQPQHF
NA	TRBJ1-1	TRBV19	CASTEGMNTEAFF
TRBD1	TRBJ1-5	TRBV7-8	CASSLVPGGRQPQHF
TRBD2	TRBJ2-1	TRBV5-1	CASSLAGLAYNEQFF
TRBD1	TRBJ2-2	TRBV27	CASIARGQGAIGELFF
NA	TRBJ2-5	TRBV5-1	CASSLVGGGETQYF
TRBD2	TRBJ2-3	TRBV7-3	CASSPGLAGDTQYF
NA	TRBJ1-1	TRBV2	CASSDRLRTEAFF
NA	TRBJ2-5	TRBV6-1	CASKGGIPQYF
NA	TRBJ1-6	TRBV4-3	CASSQDSGRNNSPLHF
TRBD1	TRBJ2-1	TRBV7-9	CASSPRGTGDGNEQFF
NA	TRBJ2-7	TRBV5-1	CASSPGDRGSYEQYF
NA	TRBJ1-1	TRBV6-6	CASSYSGHSNTEAFF
NA	TRBJ1-1	TRBV30	CAWAGRGAEAFF
NA	TRBJ1-1	TRBV6-5	CASSTVMNTEAFF
TRBD2	TRBJ2-2	TRBV23-1	CASSLNPSGGNTGELFF
NA	TRBJ1-2	TRBV6-1	CASSEARGVYGYTF